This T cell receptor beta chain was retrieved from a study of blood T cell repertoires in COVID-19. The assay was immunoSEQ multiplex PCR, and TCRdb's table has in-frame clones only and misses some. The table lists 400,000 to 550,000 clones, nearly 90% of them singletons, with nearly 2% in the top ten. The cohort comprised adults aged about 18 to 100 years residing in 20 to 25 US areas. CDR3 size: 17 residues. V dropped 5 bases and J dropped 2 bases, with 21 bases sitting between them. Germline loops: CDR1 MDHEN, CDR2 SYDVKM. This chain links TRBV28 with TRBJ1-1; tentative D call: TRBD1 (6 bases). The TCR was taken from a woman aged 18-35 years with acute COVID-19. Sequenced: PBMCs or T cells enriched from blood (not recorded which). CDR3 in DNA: TGTGCCAGCAGTATTCTCGCCGGGACACCTTTTAACACTGAAGCTTTCTTT. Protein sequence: CASSILAGTPFNTEAFF. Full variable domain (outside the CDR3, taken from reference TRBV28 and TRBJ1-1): DVKVTQSSRYLVKRTGEKVFLECVQDMDHENMFWYRQDPGLGLRLIYFSYDVKMKEKGDIPEGYSVSREKKERFSLILESASTNQTSMYLCASSILAGTPFNTEAFFGQGTRLTVV.